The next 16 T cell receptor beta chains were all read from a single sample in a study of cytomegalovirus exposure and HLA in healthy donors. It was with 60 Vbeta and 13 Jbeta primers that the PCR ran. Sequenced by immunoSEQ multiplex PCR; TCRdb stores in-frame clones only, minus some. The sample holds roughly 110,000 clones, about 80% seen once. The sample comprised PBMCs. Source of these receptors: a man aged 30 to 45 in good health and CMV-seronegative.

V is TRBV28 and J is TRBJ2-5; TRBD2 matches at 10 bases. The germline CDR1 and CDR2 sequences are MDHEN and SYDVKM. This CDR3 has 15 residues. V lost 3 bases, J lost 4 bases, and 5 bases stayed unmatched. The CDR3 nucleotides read TGTGCCAGCAGTTTCCCAGCGGGGGGGCGAGAGACCCAGTACTTC. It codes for CASSFPAGGRETQYF.

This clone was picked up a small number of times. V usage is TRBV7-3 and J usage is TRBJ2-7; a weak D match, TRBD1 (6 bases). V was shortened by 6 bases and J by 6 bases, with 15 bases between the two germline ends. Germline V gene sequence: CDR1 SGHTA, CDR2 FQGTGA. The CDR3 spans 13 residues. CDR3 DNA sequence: TGTGCCAGCAGTCAGGGGCCAGGAGGCGAGCAGTACTTC. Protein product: CASSQGPGGEQYF.

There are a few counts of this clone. CDR3 amino acids: CASSQDLTSGRIGNEQFF. In nucleotides, the CDR3 is TGCGCCAGCAGCCAAGACCTTACTAGCGGGAGGATAGGGAATGAGCAGTTCTTC. The chain links TRBV4-1 to TRBJ2-1, with 12 bases matching TRBD2. The CDR3 has 18 residues. The J segment lost 7 bases and the V segment lost 0 bases, leaving 10 bases of the junction unmatched. Germline loops: CDR1 MGHRA, CDR2 YSYEKL.

The CDR3 DNA is TGCGCCAGCAGCTTGGGGACAGGGTTTGGGCAGGAGACCCAGTACTTC. Translation gives CASSLGTGFGQETQYF. The chain couples TRBV5-1 to TRBJ2-5; the match to TRBD1 covers 8 bases. Germline V gene data show CDR1 as SGHRS and CDR2 as YFSETQ. V gave up 0 bases and J gave up 5 bases; unmatched junction bases: 9. The length of the CDR3 is 16 residues.

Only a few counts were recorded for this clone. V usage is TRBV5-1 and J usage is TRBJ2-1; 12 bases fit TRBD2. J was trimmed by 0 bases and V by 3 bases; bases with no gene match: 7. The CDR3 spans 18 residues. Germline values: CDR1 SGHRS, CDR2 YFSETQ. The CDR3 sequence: CASSSRTSGISSYNEQFF. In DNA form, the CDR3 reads TGCGCCAGCAGCTCTAGGACTAGCGGGATCAGCTCCTACAATGAGCAGTTCTTC.

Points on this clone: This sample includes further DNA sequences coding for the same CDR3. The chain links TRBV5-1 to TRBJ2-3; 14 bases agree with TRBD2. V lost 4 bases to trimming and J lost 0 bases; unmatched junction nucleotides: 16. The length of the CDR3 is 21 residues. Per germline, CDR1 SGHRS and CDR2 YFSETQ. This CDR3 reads CASSRRVPGLAGVHSTDTQYF. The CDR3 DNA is TGCGCCAGCAGCCGCCGCGTGCCGGGACTAGCGGGAGTCCATAGCACAGATACGCAGTATTTT.

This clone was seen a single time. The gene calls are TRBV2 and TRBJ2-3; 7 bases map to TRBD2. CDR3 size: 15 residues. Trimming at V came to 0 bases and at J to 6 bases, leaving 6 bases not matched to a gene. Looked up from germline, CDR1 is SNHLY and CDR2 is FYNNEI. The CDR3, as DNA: TGTGCCAGCAGTGAAGCGAGCGGGGCCCTGGATACGCAGTATTTT. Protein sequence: CASSEASGALDTQYF.

CDR3 nucleotide sequence: TGCAGCGCGGGGTGGAACACTGAAGCTTTCTTT. This translates into CSAGWNTEAFF. V gene TRBV29-1 combines with J gene TRBJ1-1; D remains ambiguous. V was shortened by 7 bases and J by 1 base, with 7 bases between the two germline ends. The CDR3 covers 11 residues. Germline loops: CDR1 SQVTM, CDR2 ANQGSEA.

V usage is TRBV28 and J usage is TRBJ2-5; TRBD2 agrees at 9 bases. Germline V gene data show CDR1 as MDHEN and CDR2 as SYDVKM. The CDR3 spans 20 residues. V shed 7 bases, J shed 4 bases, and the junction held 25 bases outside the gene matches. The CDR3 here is CASTPAGVGGSSGSRETQYF. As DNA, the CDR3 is TGTGCCAGCACCCCTGCTGGGGTAGGGGGTAGTAGCGGGAGCCGAGAGACCCAGTACTTC.

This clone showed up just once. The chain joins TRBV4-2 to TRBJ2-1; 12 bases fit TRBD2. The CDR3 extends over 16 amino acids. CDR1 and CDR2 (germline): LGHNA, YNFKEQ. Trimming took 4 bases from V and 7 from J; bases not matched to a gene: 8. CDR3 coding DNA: TGTGCCAGCAGCCGCATACTAGCGGGAGGTAAGAATGAGCAGTTCTTC. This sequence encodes CASSRILAGGKNEQFF.

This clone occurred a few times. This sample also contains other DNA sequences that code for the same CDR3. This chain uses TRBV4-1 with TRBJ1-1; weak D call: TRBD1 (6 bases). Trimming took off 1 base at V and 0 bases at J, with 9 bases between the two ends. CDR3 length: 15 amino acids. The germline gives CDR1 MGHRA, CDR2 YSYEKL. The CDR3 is CASSQAQGMNTEAFF. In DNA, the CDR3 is TGCGCCAGCAGCCAAGCCCAGGGGATGAACACTGAAGCTTTCTTT.

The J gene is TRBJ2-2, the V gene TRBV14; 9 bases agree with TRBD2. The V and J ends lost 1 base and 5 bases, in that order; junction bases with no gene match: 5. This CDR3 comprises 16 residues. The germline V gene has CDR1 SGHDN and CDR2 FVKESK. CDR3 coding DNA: TGTGCCAGCAGCCAAGGTTTGCTAGCGGGGACCGGGGAGCTGTTTTTT. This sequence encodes CASSQGLLAGTGELFF.

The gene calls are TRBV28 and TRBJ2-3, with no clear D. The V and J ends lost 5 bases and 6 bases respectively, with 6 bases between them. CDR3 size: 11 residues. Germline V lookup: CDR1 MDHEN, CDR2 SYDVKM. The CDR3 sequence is CASSVRDTQYF. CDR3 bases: TGTGCCAGCAGTGTGAGGGATACGCAGTATTTT.

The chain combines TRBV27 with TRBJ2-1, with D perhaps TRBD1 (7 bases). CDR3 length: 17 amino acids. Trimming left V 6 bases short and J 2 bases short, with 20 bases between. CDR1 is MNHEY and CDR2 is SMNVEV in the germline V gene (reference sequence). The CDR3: CASSLVGQGGTYNEQFF. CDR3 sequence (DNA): TGTGCCAGCAGCCTGGTGGGTCAGGGGGGAACCTACAATGAGCAGTTCTTC.

The CDR3 DNA is TGTGCCAGCAGCCCGTACCCCAAGGGCGGACGGGGAGAGACCCAGTACTTC. It translates to CASSPYPKGGRGETQYF. The chain employs TRBV7-7 and TRBJ2-5; weak D call: TRBD2 (5 bases). V lost 5 bases and J 4 bases, leaving 23 bases between the germline ends. CDR3 size: 17 residues. Germline CDR1 and CDR2: SSHAT and FNYEAQ (reference sequence).

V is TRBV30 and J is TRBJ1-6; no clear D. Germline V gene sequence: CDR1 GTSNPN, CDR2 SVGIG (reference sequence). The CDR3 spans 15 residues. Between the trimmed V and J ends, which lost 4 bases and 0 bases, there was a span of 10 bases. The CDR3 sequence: CAWTRLGSYNSPLHF. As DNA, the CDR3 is TGTGCCTGGACAAGACTCGGCTCCTATAATTCACCCCTCCACTTT.